This TCR beta chain is from a study of T cell responses to AZD1222 COVID-19 vaccine. General study results and limits: Two doses of AZD1222 preceded a rise in Spike-specific TCR breadth and depth. Only after the peak T cell response were repertoires sampled. Only a handful of AZD1222 recipients tested seropositive at baseline.

This CDR3 has 15 amino acids. The germline V and J ends were trimmed by 2 bases and 8 bases, with 15 bases remaining between them. The germline V gene encodes CDR1 MNHNS and CDR2 SASEGT. Comment on this clone: Its antigen is not known.

Produced via immunoSEQ multiplex PCR; TCRdb's table is partial and in-frame only. The top ten clones hold around 15% of a sample with approximately 94,000 clones, around nine tenths of them seen once. Sample: peripheral blood, taken on day 0 of AZD1222 vaccination. This clonotype was obtained from an adult in good health. J is TRBJ2-2 and V is TRBV6-1; the D is unclear. The CDR3 spells CASSETMALPGELFF. CDR3 nucleotide sequence: TGTGCCAGCAGTGAAACCATGGCCCTCCCTGGGGAGCTGTTTTTT.